This section outlines one T cell receptor beta chain sequence together with its context. Antigen specificity is unknown. The data originate from a study of blood T cells in healthy people across ages. Study-wide results and caveats: Using unsorted PBMCs precluded a conclusive naive versus antigen-experienced comparison. CMV status of donors was unknown, possibly confounding expanded clonotype changes.

Primers used in a second PCR of roughly 7 to 11 cycles were a sample-barcoded 5' primer and a J-beta primer mix. TCRdb redid the calling of the 5' RACE reads with MiXCR, one entry per CDR3 protein. The data contain 600,000 or so distinct CDR3 sequences, approximately 30% of them seen just once; the ten biggest clones take up about a sixth. The V gene lost 4 bases and the J gene lost 6 bases, with 15 bases spanning the gap. This CDR3 is 14 amino acids long. Germline V gives CDR1 MNHEY, CDR2 SVGAGI. Samples had at least 7 million PBMCs isolated from them. This sequence joins TRBV6-5 and TRBJ1-1; the D gene is possibly TRBD1 (6 bases). Material for sequencing was blood. This TCR came from a woman aged 80 or over in good health. CDR3 nucleotide sequence: TGTGCCAGCAGTTGGGGACGGGGGGCGGCTGAAGCTTTCTTT. This sequence encodes CASSWGRGAAEAFF.